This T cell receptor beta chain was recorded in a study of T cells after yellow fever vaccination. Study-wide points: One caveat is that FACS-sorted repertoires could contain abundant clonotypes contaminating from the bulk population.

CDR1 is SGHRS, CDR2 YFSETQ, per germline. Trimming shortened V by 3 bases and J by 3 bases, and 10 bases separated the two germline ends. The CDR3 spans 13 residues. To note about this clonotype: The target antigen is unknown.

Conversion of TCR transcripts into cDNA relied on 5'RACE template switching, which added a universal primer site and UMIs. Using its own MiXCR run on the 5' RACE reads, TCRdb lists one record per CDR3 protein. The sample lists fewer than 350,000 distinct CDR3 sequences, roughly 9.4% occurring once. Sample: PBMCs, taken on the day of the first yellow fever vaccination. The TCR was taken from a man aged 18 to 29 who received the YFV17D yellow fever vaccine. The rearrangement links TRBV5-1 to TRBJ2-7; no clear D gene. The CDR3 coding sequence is TGCGCCAGCAGCTCGTCGAACGGCTACGAGCAGTACTTC. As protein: CASSSSNGYEQYF.